This T cell receptor beta chain was observed in a study of T cell repertoires and leukemia-associated antigens (dated by TCRdb to the late 2010s). About the study as a whole: Per sample, about 5.1 to 6.6 million read pairs and roughly 3 to 5.0 million effective reads were obtained, for approximately 15 million effective reads in total. The study aimed to identify which antigen a TCR Vbeta21 clone previously found in CML patients recognizes, using in vitro peptide stimulation of healthy T cells.

TRIzol reagent was used to extract total RNA from the cultured T cells. 5' rapid amplification of cDNA ends (5'RACE) was the method used to amplify TCRbeta libraries from the RNA. Library concentration and integrity were checked with Qubit, an Agilent instrument, and quantitative PCR before sequencing. Qualified libraries were sequenced on Illumina HiSeq or MiSeq by a commercial service provider. The paper's data handling went like this. MiXCR version 1.8.2 was used to identify TCR sequences in each sample. To qualify, a clone needed a CDR3 longer than four amino acids, an in-frame nucleotide length, and no stop codon. A read containing the complete CDR3 structure was defined as an effective read. RT-PCR with 24 Vbeta primers, GeneScan spectratyping, and Sanger sequencing were used to validate expanded clones. The public reads were reanalyzed by TCRdb: fastp trimming at Q25, MiXCR alignment, in-frame beta chains only. Under each unique CDR3 protein, matching rows form one entry showing the most common genes and DNA. None of the V and J calls come from the authors' own analysis; TCRdb made them. Here the sample has almost 10,000 distinct CDR3 sequences; 40% to 55% occur a single time. Jointly, the top ten make up around 55% of the sample.

This clonotype occurred once. No antigen is known for it. A clone one base away is much larger, so this may be a read error. CDR1 is given as DFQATT and CDR2 as SNEGSKA, both from the germline V gene (reference sequence). Its CDR3 holds 14 amino acids, cysteine through phenylalanine. Just CDR3 DNA is preserved here, 42 bases in frame from base 1. General conclusions and limits of the study: Direct testing of the expanded clones' antigen specificity and function was not done, and further investigation was required. The four groups showed no significant differences in numbers of Vbeta genes (about 59), Jbeta genes (around 15), VDJ rearrangements, or unique CDR3s.

CD3+ T cells were initially rested overnight at about 2.7 million cells/mL in RPMI 1640 lacking fetal bovine serum. Following the manufacturer's instructions, MACS immunomagnetic beads were used to pull CD3+ T cells out of the PBMCs. Sequenced sample: CD3+ T cells sorted from blood and cultured. The rearrangement combines TRBV20-1 with TRBJ2-3; 8 bases in between match TRBD1. The receptor was isolated from a female donor in good health. The CDR3 has the sequence CSAVDRGRGDAQYF. In nucleotides, the sequence is TGCAGTGCTGTCGACAGGGGACGAGGAGATGCGCAGTATTTT.